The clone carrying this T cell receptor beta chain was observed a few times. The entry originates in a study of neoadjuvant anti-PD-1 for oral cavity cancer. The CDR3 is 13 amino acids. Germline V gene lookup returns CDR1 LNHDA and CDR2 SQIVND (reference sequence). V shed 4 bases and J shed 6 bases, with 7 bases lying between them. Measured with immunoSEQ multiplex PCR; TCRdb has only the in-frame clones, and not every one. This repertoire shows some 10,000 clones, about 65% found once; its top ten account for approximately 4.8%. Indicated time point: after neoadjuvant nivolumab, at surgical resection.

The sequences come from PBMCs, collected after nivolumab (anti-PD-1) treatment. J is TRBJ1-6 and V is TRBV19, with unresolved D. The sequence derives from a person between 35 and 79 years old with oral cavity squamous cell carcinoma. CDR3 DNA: TGTGCCAGTAGTAACAGCTTTAATTCACCCCTCCACTTT. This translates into CASSNSFNSPLHF.